The 8 T cell receptor beta chains presented below share a single source sample, sequenced in a study of T cell responses to AZD1222 COVID-19 vaccine. TCRdb's table, derived via immunoSEQ multiplex PCR, lists solely in-frame clones and lacks some. The profile covers under 150,000 clones, with 92% appearing a single time and around 0.96% taken by the ten largest. The sample was peripheral blood, taken on day 0 of AZD1222 vaccination. The receptor set was obtained from an adult in good health.

V is TRBV6-5 and J is TRBJ2-7, with a possible D match to TRBD1 (5 bases). There are 14 residues in the CDR3. V lost 7 bases and J lost 5, with 18 bases in between. The germline V gene encodes CDR1 MNHEY and CDR2 SVGAGI. The CDR3 region is CASTSVQGRNEQYF. The CDR3 DNA sequence: TGTGCCAGCACCTCAGTGCAGGGAAGAAACGAGCAGTACTTC.

The chain is built from TRBV6-6 and TRBJ2-3, with no clear D. The ends were cut back, 4 bases at V and 2 bases at J, with 10 bases in the middle. Germline loops: CDR1 MNHNY, CDR2 SVGAGI (reference sequence). The CDR3 length is 14 residues. DNA of the CDR3: TGTGCCAGCAGTTCCCGGATACTCACAGATACGCAGTATTTT. It specifies CASSSRILTDTQYF.

This clone was counted only a few times. The V call is TRBV3-1 (or the pseudogene TRBV3-2), the J call TRBJ2-2; 9 bases align to TRBD1. V shed 0 bases and J 3 bases; nucleotides not matched to a gene: 14. This CDR3 spans 20 amino acids. Germline V gene lookup returns CDR1 LGHDT and CDR2 YNNKEL (reference sequence). In DNA form, the CDR3 reads TGTGCCAGCAGCCAAGAGCCCGGGACAGGGTCCTCCTATCACACCGGGGAGCTGTTTTTT. This gives the protein CASSQEPGTGSSYHTGELFF.

The rearrangement links TRBV5-1 to TRBJ2-5, with a tentative D call TRBD2 (6 bases). The CDR3 is 13 amino acids. The ends were cut back, 0 bases at V and 5 bases at J, with 8 bases in the middle. Germline V gene data show CDR1 as SGHRS and CDR2 as YFSETQ. CDR3 sequence reads: CASSLVGTETQYF. The CDR3 DNA reads TGCGCCAGCAGCTTGGTGGGGACTGAGACCCAGTACTTC.

This chain uses TRBV11-1 with TRBJ1-1, with D tentatively TRBD1 (5 bases). This CDR3 is built from 14 residues. V gave up 5 bases and J gave up 0 bases, with 10 bases separating them. The germline gives CDR1 SGHAT, CDR2 FQDESV (reference sequence). The CDR3 nucleotides are TGTGCCAGCAGCCTGGACATCCTGAACACTGAAGCTTTCTTT. It encodes CASSLDILNTEAFF.

This clone appeared once. The chain links TRBV5-1 to TRBJ1-3; TRBD1 matches at 7 bases. Looked up from germline, CDR1 is SGHRS and CDR2 is YFSETQ. This CDR3 region has 15 residues. With 4 bases clipped from V and 3 bases from J, the junction kept 7 bases outside the gene matches. CDR3 sequence: CASSLDGTVGNTIYF. The CDR3 DNA follows: TGCGCCAGCAGCCTTGACGGGACAGTTGGAAACACCATATATTTT.

The chain has TRBV29-1 and TRBJ1-4; 8 bases match TRBD1. The J segment lost 8 bases and the V segment lost 6 bases, leaving 11 bases of the junction unmatched. CDR1 is SQVTM and CDR2 is ANQGSEA in the germline V gene. The CDR3 runs 14 residues. The CDR3 protein is CSVYLQGAGEKLFF. The CDR3 DNA is TGCAGCGTATACCTCCAGGGGGCGGGGGAAAAACTGTTTTTT.

The chain is built from TRBV7-9 and TRBJ2-5; TRBD2 might be the D (5 bases). The germline CDR1 and CDR2 sequences are SEHNR and FQNEAQ (reference sequence). Trimming pared 1 base from V and 1 base from J, leaving 19 bases between. This CDR3 region has 18 residues. DNA for the CDR3: TGTGCCAGCAGCTTAGGATCCGGAGGACCACCAGGCCAAGAGACCCAGTACTTC. Translating gives CASSLGSGGPPGQETQYF. Looking up the rest from reference TRBV7-9 and TRBJ2-5 gives the full variable domain: DTGVSQNPRHKITKRGQNVTFRCDPISEHNRLYWYRQTLGQGPEFLTYFQNEAQLEKSRLLSDRFSAERPKGSFSTLEIQRTEQGDSAMYLCASSLGSGGPPGQETQYFGPGTRLLVL.